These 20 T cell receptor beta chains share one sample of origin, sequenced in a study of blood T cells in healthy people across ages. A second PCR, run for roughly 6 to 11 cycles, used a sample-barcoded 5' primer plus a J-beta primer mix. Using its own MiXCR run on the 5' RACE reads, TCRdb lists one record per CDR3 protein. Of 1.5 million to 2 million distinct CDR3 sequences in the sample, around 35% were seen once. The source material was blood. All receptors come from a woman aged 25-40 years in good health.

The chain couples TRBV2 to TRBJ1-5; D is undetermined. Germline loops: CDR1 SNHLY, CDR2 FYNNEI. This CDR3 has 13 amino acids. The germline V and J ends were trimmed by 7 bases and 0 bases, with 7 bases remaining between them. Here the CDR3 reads CASKRDSNQPQHF. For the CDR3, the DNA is TGTGCCAGCAAGAGGGATAGCAATCAGCCCCAGCATTTT.

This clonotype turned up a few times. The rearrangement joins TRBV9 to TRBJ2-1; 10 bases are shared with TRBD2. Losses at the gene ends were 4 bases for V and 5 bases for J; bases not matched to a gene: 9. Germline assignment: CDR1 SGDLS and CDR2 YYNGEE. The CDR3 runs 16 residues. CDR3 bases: TGTGCCAGCAGCAACCCCCGACTAGCGGGCCACAATGAGCAGTTCTTC. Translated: CASSNPRLAGHNEQFF.

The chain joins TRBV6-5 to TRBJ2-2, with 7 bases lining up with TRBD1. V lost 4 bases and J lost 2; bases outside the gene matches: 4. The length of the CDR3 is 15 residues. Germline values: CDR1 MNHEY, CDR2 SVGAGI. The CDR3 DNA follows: TGTGCCAGCAGTTTGGGACAGTACAACACCGGGGAGCTGTTTTTT. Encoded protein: CASSLGQYNTGELFF.

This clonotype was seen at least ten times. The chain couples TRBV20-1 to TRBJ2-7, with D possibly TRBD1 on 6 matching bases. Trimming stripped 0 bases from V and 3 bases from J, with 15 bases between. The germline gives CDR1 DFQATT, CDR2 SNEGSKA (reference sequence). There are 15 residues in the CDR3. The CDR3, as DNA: TGCAGTGCTAGAGATTCTTGGGGGCTATACTACGAGCAGTACTTC. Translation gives CSARDSWGLYYEQYF.

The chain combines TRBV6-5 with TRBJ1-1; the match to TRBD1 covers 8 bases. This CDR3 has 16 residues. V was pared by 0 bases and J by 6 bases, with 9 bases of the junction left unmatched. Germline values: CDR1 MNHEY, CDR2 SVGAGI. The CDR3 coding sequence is TGTGCCAGCAGTTACTCGCTGGGACAGGACAGCTCTGAAGCTTTCTTT. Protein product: CASSYSLGQDSSEAFF.

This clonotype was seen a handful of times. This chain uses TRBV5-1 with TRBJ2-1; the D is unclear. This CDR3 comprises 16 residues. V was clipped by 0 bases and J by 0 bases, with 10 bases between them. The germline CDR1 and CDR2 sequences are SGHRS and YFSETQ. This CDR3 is CASSLEGSRSYNEQFF. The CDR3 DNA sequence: TGCGCCAGCAGCTTGGAGGGTTCCCGCTCCTACAATGAGCAGTTCTTC.

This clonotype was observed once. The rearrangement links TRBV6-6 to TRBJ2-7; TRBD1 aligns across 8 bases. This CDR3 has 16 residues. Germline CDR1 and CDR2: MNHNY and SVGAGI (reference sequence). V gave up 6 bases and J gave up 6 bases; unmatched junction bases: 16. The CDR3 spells CASSRQGRIPPAEQYF. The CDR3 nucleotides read TGTGCCAGCAGCCGACAGGGGCGGATTCCTCCCGCCGAGCAGTACTTC.

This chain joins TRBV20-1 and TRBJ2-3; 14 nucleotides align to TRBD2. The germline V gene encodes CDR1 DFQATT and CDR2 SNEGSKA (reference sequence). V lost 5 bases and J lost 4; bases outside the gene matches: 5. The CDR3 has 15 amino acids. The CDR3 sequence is CSAGGLAGEADTQYF. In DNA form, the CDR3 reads TGCAGTGCTGGGGGACTAGCGGGAGAGGCAGATACGCAGTATTTT.

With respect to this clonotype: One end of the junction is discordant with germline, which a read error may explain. CDR3 DNA: TGTGCCGGCAGTCCGAAGGTGTTAAGTCTCTATGGCTACACCTTC. This encodes CAGSPKVLSLYGYTF. This chain connects TRBV27 to TRBJ1-2; no clear D. The CDR3 consists of 15 residues. Germline assignment: CDR1 MNHEY and CDR2 SMNVEV (reference sequence).

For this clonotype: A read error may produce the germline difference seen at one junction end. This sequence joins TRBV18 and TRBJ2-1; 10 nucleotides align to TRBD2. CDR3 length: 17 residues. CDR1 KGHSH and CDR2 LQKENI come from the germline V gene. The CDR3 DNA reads TGTGCCAGCTCACCACCGAGCGGGGGGGGATCCTACAGTGAGCAGTTCTTC. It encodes CASSPPSGGGSYSEQFF.

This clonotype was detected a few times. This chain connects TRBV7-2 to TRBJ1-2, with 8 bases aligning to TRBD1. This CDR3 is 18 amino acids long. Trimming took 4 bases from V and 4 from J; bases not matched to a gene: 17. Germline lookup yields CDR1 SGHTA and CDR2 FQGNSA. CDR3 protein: CASSSSGQAKLRGYGYTF. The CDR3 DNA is TGTGCCAGCAGCTCATCGGGACAGGCGAAATTACGGGGCTATGGCTACACCTTC.

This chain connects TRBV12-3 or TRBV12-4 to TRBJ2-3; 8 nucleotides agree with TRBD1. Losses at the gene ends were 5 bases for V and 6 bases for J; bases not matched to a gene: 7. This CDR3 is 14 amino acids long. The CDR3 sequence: CASSRDRRRDTQYF. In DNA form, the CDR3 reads TGTGCCAGCAGTCGGGACAGGAGGAGGGATACGCAGTATTTT.

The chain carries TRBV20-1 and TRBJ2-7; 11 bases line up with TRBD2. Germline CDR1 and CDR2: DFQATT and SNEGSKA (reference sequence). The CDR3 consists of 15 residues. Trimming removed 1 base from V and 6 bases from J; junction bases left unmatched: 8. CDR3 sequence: CSARAIAGGLGEQYF. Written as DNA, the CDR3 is TGCAGTGCTAGAGCGATAGCGGGAGGGTTGGGCGAGCAGTACTTC.

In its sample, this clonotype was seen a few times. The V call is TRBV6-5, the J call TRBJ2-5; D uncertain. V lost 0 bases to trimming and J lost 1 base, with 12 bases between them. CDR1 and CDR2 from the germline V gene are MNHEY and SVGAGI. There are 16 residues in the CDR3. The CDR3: CASSYSPISSQETQYF. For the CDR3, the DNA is TGTGCCAGCAGTTACTCTCCGATCAGTAGCCAAGAGACCCAGTACTTC.

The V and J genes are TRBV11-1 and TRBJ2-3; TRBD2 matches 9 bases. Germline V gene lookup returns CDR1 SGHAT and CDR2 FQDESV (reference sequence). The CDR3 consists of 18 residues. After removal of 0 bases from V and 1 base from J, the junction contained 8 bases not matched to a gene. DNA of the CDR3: TGTGCCAGCAGCTTAGCGCAACGTGCGGGAGGGCGCACAGATACGCAGTATTTT. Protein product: CASSLAQRAGGRTDTQYF.

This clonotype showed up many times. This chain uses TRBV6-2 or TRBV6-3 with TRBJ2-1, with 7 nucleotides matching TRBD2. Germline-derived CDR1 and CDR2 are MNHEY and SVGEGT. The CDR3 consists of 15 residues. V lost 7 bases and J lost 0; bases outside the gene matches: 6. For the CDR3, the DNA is TGTGCCAGCAACGACGGGGGGTCCTCCTACAATGAGCAGTTCTTC. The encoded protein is CASNDGGSSYNEQFF.

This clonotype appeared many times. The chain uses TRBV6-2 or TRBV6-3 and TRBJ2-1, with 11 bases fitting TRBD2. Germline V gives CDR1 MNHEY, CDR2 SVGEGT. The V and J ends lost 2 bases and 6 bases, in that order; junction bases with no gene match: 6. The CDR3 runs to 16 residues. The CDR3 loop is CASSYRGTSGTNEQFF. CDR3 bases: TGTGCCAGCAGTTACCGAGGGACTAGCGGCACCAATGAGCAGTTCTTC.

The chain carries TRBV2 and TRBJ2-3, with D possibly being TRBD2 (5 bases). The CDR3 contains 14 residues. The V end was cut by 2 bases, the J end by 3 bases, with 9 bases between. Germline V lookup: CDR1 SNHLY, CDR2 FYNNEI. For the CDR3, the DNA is TGTGCCAGCAGTGAACGGAGGCTAACAGATACGCAGTATTTT. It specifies CASSERRLTDTQYF.

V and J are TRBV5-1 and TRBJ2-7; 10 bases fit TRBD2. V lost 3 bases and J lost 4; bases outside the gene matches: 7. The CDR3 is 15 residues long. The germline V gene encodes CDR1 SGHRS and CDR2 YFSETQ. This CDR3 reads CASSWVSGGPYEQYF. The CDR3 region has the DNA TGCGCCAGCAGCTGGGTTAGCGGGGGGCCTTACGAGCAGTACTTC.

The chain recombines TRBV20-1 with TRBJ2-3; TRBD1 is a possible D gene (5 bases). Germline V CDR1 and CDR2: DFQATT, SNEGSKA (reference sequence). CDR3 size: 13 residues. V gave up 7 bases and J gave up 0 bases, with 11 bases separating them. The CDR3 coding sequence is TGCAGTGTCCTACAGGCTAGCACAGATACGCAGTATTTT. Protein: CSVLQASTDTQYF.